The source of this TCR beta chain is a study of blood T cell repertoires in COVID-19. Study as a whole: In each case, the material was cDNA or gDNA derived from T cells, B-cell-depleted T cells, or PBMCs.

CDR1 is SGHRS, CDR2 YFSETQ, per germline. This CDR3 has 15 residues. Trimming stripped 4 bases from V and 5 bases from J, with 16 bases between. Everyone who took part was about 18 to 90 years old, and they came from 24 US areas. What the recovered Cohort 3 donors had was two negative PCRs, clearance, or symptom resolution. Here immunoSEQ multiplex PCR was the method, and the copy in TCRdb shows in-frame clones only, minus some. The profile covers approximately 320,000 clones, with around nine tenths appearing a single time and 2.6% taken by the ten largest. The receptor was isolated from a man in his sixties who had recovered from COVID-19. The chain couples TRBV5-1 to TRBJ2-1; perhaps TRBD2 as D (5 bases). The sequenced sample consisted of PBMCs or T cells enriched from blood (not recorded which). The DNA of the CDR3 is TGCGCCAGCAGCCACGGAGCGGTATCGGACAATGAGCAGTTCTTC. It specifies CASSHGAVSDNEQFF.